This T cell receptor beta chain is drawn from a study of technical replicates of blood from a few donors. The CDR3 is made up of 15 amino acids. Germline values: CDR1 SGHAT, CDR2 FQNNGV. Trimming stripped 2 bases from V and 0 bases from J, with 8 bases between. The data were produced by immunoSEQ multiplex PCR, yet TCRdb's version contains in-frame clones alone and is incomplete. The sample has more than 65,000 clones, around 94% seen once. The source is a human donor in good health. This chain links TRBV11-2 with TRBJ2-1; D not resolved. Sample: T cells isolated from PBMCs. CDR3 DNA sequence: TGTGCCAGCAGCTTATCCTCGAGCTCCTACAATGAGCAGTTCTTC. It yields the protein CASSLSSSSYNEQFF.